Detailed here is one TCR beta chain. This specimen comes from a study of cytomegalovirus exposure and HLA in healthy donors. V was pared by 2 bases and J by 5 bases, with 8 bases of the junction left unmatched. This CDR3 has 16 amino acids. Germline V gene sequence: CDR1 MDHEN, CDR2 SYDVKM. A multiplex PCR was run with 60 Vbeta primers and 13 Jbeta primers. Per the original methods: Among the unique TCR beta chains that a later analysis counted, around 72 million in all, about 10 million were shared. The table came from immunoSEQ multiplex PCR; TCRdb's copy has only in-frame clones and leaves some out. Clonal size and the V and J genes are those of that table, whereas D and trimming came from the DNA. The sample has around 170,000 clones, more than 75% seen once; the top ten hold about 2.5%.

Sequencing was performed on PBMCs. The chain has TRBV28 and TRBJ1-5; TRBD1 matches 8 bases. The sequence derives from a woman between 25 and 40 years old in good health and CMV-seropositive. CDR3 nucleotide sequence: TGTGCCAGCAGTTTACCGCATGGACAGGGTGATCAGCCCCAGCATTTT. This encodes CASSLPHGQGDQPQHF.